The rows below give T cell receptor beta chains drawn from one sample of a study of OX40 agonist ivuxolimab in advanced cancers. Measured with immunoSEQ multiplex PCR; TCRdb has only the in-frame clones, and not every one. The sample holds 100,000 or so clones, 70% to 90% seen once. The input for sequencing was CD4+ or CD8+ T cells sorted from blood, taken in a trial of the OX40 agonist ivuxolimab. These receptors all come from an adult with an advanced solid tumor such as melanoma, head and neck, liver or kidney cancer. The CDR3 runs from the conserved cysteine through the conserved F or W. The D gene is left open where the match is weak. Only some rows state a clone size, as once, few, many or a class for expanded clones.

TRBJ2-3	.	TRBD2	TRBV28	CASSLVAGPTDTQYF	TGTGCCAGCAGTTTGGTAGCGGGCCCCACAGATACGCAGTATTTT
TRBJ1-4	.	.	TRBV4-1	CASSQPGATNEKLFF	TGCGCCAGCAGCCAACCAGGAGCAACTAATGAAAAACTGTTTTTT
TRBJ1-2	.	TRBD1	TRBV10-3	CAITGTGLLESGGYTF	TGTGCCATCACCGGGACAGGATTACTTGAATCGGGGGGCTACACCTTC
TRBJ2-6	.	.	TRBV5-1	CASSPQAGGPGANVLTF	TGCGCCAGCAGCCCACAGGCCGGGGGACCTGGGGCCAACGTCCTGACTTTC
TRBJ2-5	.	.	TRBV4-1	CASSHPRAGAEETQYF	TGCGCCAGCAGCCACCCTCGGGCAGGGGCTGAAGAGACCCAGTACTTC
TRBJ2-1	.	.	TRBV23-1	CASSLSSAQFF	TGCGCCAGCAGTCTCTCTAGCGCTCAGTTCTTC
TRBJ2-7	.	.	TRBV19	CATSKGQSYEQYF	TGTGCCACCTCAAAAGGGCAATCCTACGAGCAGTACTTC
TRBJ1-5	.	.	TRBV7-8	CASSAGLNQPQHF	TGTGCCAGCAGCGCGGGACTCAATCAGCCCCAGCATTTT
TRBJ2-1	.	.	TRBV7-3	CASSDQAGSYNEQFF	TGTGCCAGCAGCGACCAGGCCGGGAGTTACAATGAGCAGTTCTTC
TRBJ1-1	.	.	TRBV21-1	CASPREATEAFF	TGTGCCAGCCCCAGGGAGGCCACTGAAGCTTTCTTT
TRBJ2-7	.	.	TRBV2	CASSETGTNYEQYF	TGTGCCAGCAGCGAAACCGGGACAAACTACGAGCAGTACTTC
TRBJ1-2	.	.	TRBV28	CASSGSGTYGYTF	TGTGCCAGCAGTGGCTCAGGGACTTATGGCTACACCTTC
TRBJ1-2	few	TRBD1	TRBV27	CASSTQGAVGYTF	TGTGCCAGCAGTACCCAGGGGGCGGTTGGCTACACCTTC
TRBJ1-1	once	.	TRBV10-3	CAISPGLSNTEAFF	TGTGCCATCAGCCCGGGACTGTCCAACACTGAAGCTTTCTTT
TRBJ2-5	once	.	TRBV6-1	CAIHVASQETQYF	TGTGCCATCCATGTCGCGAGCCAAGAGACCCAGTACTTC
TRBJ2-7	.	.	TRBV6-5	CASSYGRGGYEQYF	TGTGCCAGCAGTTACGGCAGAGGAGGATACGAGCAGTACTTC
TRBJ2-2	.	TRBD2	TRBV19	CASSIDLAVLAGATGELFF	TGTGCCAGTAGTATAGATCTGGCGGTACTAGCGGGAGCGACCGGGGAGCTGTTTTTT
TRBJ2-7	.	.	TRBV29-1	CSVGARGGSYEQYF	TGCAGCGTTGGGGCCCGGGGCGGCTCCTACGAGCAGTACTTC
TRBJ2-5	.	.	TRBV12-5	CASGLGQGGRETQYF	TGTGCTAGTGGTTTGGGGCAGGGGGGAAGGGAGACCCAGTACTTC
TRBJ2-5	.	.	TRBV6-1	CATSGRSQETQYF	TGTGCCACTTCGGGGAGAAGCCAAGAGACCCAGTACTTC
TRBJ1-1	.	.	TRBV11-1	CASSSRNMNTEAFF	TGTGCCAGCAGCTCTAGGAACATGAACACTGAAGCTTTCTTT
TRBJ2-1	.	TRBD2	TRBV5-1	CASTSGGGSSYNEQFF	TGCGCCAGCACTAGCGGAGGAGGGAGCTCCTACAATGAGCAGTTCTTC
TRBJ2-7	.	TRBD2	TRBV15	CATSRASSGPYEQYF	TGTGCCACCAGCAGAGCGTCTAGCGGGCCCTACGAGCAGTACTTC
TRBJ1-2	.	.	TRBV15	CATSNRYGYTF	TGTGCCACCAGCAACAGATATGGCTACACCTTC
TRBJ1-1	.	.	TRBV10-2	CASSESTGDTEAFF	TGCGCCAGCAGTGAGTCGACGGGTGACACTGAAGCTTTCTTT
TRBJ2-1	.	TRBD2	TRBV7-9	CASSPQLAGAYNEQFF	TGTGCCAGCAGCCCTCAACTAGCGGGAGCCTACAATGAGCAGTTCTTC
TRBJ1-2	.	.	TRBV25-1	CASSEAGGDYGYTF	TGTGCCAGCAGTGAGGCCGGGGGTGACTATGGCTACACCTTC
TRBJ1-1	once	TRBD1	TRBV2	CASRRTGTEAFF	TGTGCCAGCAGAAGGACAGGCACTGAAGCTTTCTTT
TRBJ2-1	.	.	TRBV2	CATRGEREQFF	TGTGCCACAAGAGGAGAGCGGGAGCAGTTCTTC